This paragraph reports one T cell receptor (beta chain). The germline CDR1 and CDR2 sequences are SGHVS and FQNEAQ. This CDR3 is built from 14 residues. Trimming cost V 5 bases and J 3 bases, with 11 bases left between them. The data were taken from a study of T-cell reconstitution after alpha-beta-depleted transplantation in children. The TCRbeta library was prepared with unique molecular identifiers. Via MiXCR, TCRdb re-called the PCR reads, giving one row per CDR3 protein. The sample has approximately 400,000 distinct CDR3 sequences; roughly a tenth are singletons. This sequence was found in a human donor who donated a stem cell graft to a child with acute myeloid leukemia. V is TRBV7-8 and J is TRBJ1-5; D possibly corresponds to TRBD1 (6 bases). The starting material was PBMCs from the stem cell graft donor, obtained from the stem cell graft. The CDR3 nucleotides read TGTGCCAGCAGCGTCGGGACAATCAATCAGCCCCAGCATTTT. Translation gives CASSVGTINQPQHF. Filled out from reference TRBV7-8 and TRBJ1-5, the complete variable domain reads GAGVSQSPRYKVAKRGQDVALRCDPISGHVSLFWYQQALGQGPEFLTYFQNEAQLDKSGLPSDRFFAERPEGSVSTLKIQRTQQEDSAVYLCASSVGTINQPQHFGDGTRLSIL.